These 17 T cell receptor beta chains came from one sample sequenced in a study of blood T cell repertoires in COVID-19 (dated by TCRdb to 2018 to 2021). The receptor library was made with the immunoSEQ multiplex PCR assay. TCRdb retrieved this table from immuneACCESS and kept in-frame rearrangements only. Not all clones are present; in checked studies, unresolved V genes account for under half, and no reason is known for the remainder. Recorded for this sample are roughly 290,000 clones; about 87% of them occurred a single time. Of the sample, 6.5% to 9.5% falls within the top ten clones. The material sequenced was peripheral blood. Every receptor here comes from a woman in her fifties or sixties who had recovered from COVID-19.

The chain combines TRBV10-1 with TRBJ2-3, with D possibly TRBD1 on 5 matching bases. The CDR3 is 15 amino acids. The V end was cut by 2 bases, the J end by 4 bases, with 13 bases between. In germline, CDR1 is WNHNN, CDR2 SYGVQD (reference sequence). CDR3 region: CASSERPEGADTQYF. The CDR3, as DNA: TGCGCCAGCAGTGAGCGGCCGGAAGGGGCAGATACGCAGTATTTT.

The rearrangement uses TRBV2 and TRBJ2-2, with TRBD2 identical over 7 bases. Trimming at V came to 7 bases and at J to 2 bases, leaving 7 bases not matched to a gene. CDR1 is SNHLY, CDR2 FYNNEI, per germline. This CDR3 spans 15 amino acids. The chain's CDR3 is CASKSSGTNTGELFF. DNA for the CDR3: TGTGCCAGCAAATCAAGCGGGACTAACACCGGGGAGCTGTTTTTT.

The V and J genes are TRBV7-2 and TRBJ2-5, with D maybe TRBD1 (6 bases). Germline values: CDR1 SGHTA, CDR2 FQGNSA. The CDR3 totals 15 residues. Trimming took off 5 bases at V and 2 bases at J, with 15 bases between the two ends. CDR3 DNA sequence: TGTGCCAGCAGCACAACCGACAGGTTACAAGAGACCCAGTACTTC. It translates to CASSTTDRLQETQYF. Full variable domain (outside the CDR3, taken from reference TRBV7-2 and TRBJ2-5): GAGVSQSPSNKVTEKGKDVELRCDPISGHTALYWYRQSLGQGLEFLIYFQGNSAPDKSGLPSDRFSAERTGGSVSTLTIQRTQQEDSAVYLCASSTTDRLQETQYFGPGTRLLVL.

The chain joins TRBV7-2 to TRBJ2-1, with D hard to call. The ends were cut back, 5 bases at V and 3 bases at J, with 11 bases in the middle. Germline-derived CDR1 and CDR2 are SGHTA and FQGNSA. The CDR3 totals 14 residues. The CDR3 sequence: CASSPTPVYNEQFF. The CDR3 coding sequence is TGTGCCAGCAGCCCAACCCCGGTCTACAATGAGCAGTTCTTC.

The chain uses TRBV10-3 and TRBJ1-5, with a tentative D call TRBD1 (5 bases). Between the trimmed V and J ends, which lost 6 bases and 3 bases, there was a span of 12 bases. The CDR3 spans 14 residues. The germline V gene encodes CDR1 ENHRY and CDR2 SYGVKD. CDR3 sequence reads: CAIRPDSTNQPQHF. CDR3 DNA: TGTGCCATCAGACCCGACAGCACCAATCAGCCCCAGCATTTT.

The rearrangement links TRBV5-1 to TRBJ2-6; possibly TRBD1 for D (6 bases). Looked up from germline, CDR1 is SGHRS and CDR2 is YFSETQ. V lost 4 bases and J lost 3, with 8 bases in between. The CDR3 consists of 14 residues. The CDR3 reads CASSRGGGANVLTF. CDR3 sequence (DNA): TGCGCCAGCAGCAGAGGGGGTGGGGCCAACGTCCTGACTTTC.

This clone showed up just once. J is TRBJ2-7 and V is TRBV9, with 10 bases identical to TRBD2. V dropped 0 bases and J dropped 2; count of bases not matched to a gene: 2. Germline V CDR1 and CDR2: SGDLS, YYNGEE. The CDR3 spans 15 residues. CDR3 amino acids: CASSVGTSGPYEQYF. CDR3 bases: TGTGCCAGCAGCGTAGGGACTAGCGGACCCTACGAGCAGTACTTC. Variable domain in full (rest from reference TRBV9 and TRBJ2-7): DSGVTQTPKHLITATGQRVTLRCSPRSGDLSVYWYQQSLDQGLQFLIQYYNGEERAKGNILERFSAQQFPDLHSELNLSSLELGDSALYFCASSVGTSGPYEQYFGPGTRLTVT.

CDR3 sequence: CASSPYRNNQPQHF. CDR3 nucleotide sequence: TGTGCCAGCAGCCCCTACAGGAACAATCAGCCCCAGCATTTT. The rearrangement uses TRBV28 and TRBJ1-5, with TRBD1 as a possible D gene (5 bases). Germline-derived CDR1 and CDR2 are MDHEN and SYDVKM. Trimming left V 6 bases short and J 3 bases short, with 12 bases between. This CDR3 has 14 residues.

The chain employs TRBV3-1 (or the pseudogene TRBV3-2) and TRBJ2-3; 7 bases line up with TRBD2. Germline lookup yields CDR1 LGHDT and CDR2 YNNKEL (reference sequence). The CDR3 extends over 16 amino acids. With 2 bases clipped from V and 2 bases from J, the junction kept 7 bases outside the gene matches. The CDR3 DNA sequence: TGTGCCAGCAGCCAATACCCAGCGGGGTCCACAGATACGCAGTATTTT. Translation gives CASSQYPAGSTDTQYF.

This clone has a single count. The chain uses TRBV24-1 and TRBJ2-1, with D tentatively TRBD1 (6 bases). The germline V gene encodes CDR1 KGHDR and CDR2 SFDVKD. The CDR3 runs 11 residues. Between the trimmed V and J ends, which lost 6 bases and 14 bases, there was a span of 13 bases. CDR3 amino acids: CATSYGTRKFF. CDR3 DNA sequence: TGTGCCACCAGTTACGGGACAAGGAAGTTCTTC.

This chain joins TRBV23-1 and TRBJ1-1, with 7 bases identical to TRBD1. TRBV23-1 is an open reading frame whose function is uncertain. With V trimmed by 10 bases and J by 6 bases, 8 bases remained unmatched. This CDR3 spans 12 amino acids. The CDR3 protein is CATATGQAEAFF. CDR3 sequence (DNA): TGCGCCACCGCGACAGGGCAGGCTGAAGCTTTCTTT.

The rearrangement uses TRBV6-6 and TRBJ2-7; 9 bases line up with TRBD2. With V trimmed by 2 bases and J by 0 bases, 5 bases remained unmatched. Germline-derived CDR1 and CDR2 are MNHNY and SVGAGI (reference sequence). The CDR3 has 16 amino acids. The CDR3 protein is CASSYVAGARSYEQYF. The DNA of the CDR3 is TGTGCCAGCAGTTACGTAGCGGGGGCCCGCTCCTACGAGCAGTACTTC.

This clone has just one count. The V call is TRBV28, the J call TRBJ1-4; no reliable D call. CDR1 is MDHEN and CDR2 is SYDVKM in the germline V gene. The length of the CDR3 is 13 residues. V dropped 10 bases and J dropped 8 bases, with 17 bases sitting between them. The CDR3 DNA reads as TGTGCCATTAACACCCCCGGAGAGGAAAAACTGTTTTTT. It yields the protein CAINTPGEEKLFF.

The chain employs TRBV4-3 and TRBJ2-2, with D possibly matching TRBD1 (5 bases). This CDR3 contains 14 residues. V was cut by 4 bases and J by 3 bases, with 9 bases left in between. Per germline, CDR1 LGHNA and CDR2 YSLEER. The DNA for the CDR3 is TGCGCCAGCAGCCGCGGACACTACACCGGGGAGCTGTTTTTT. Protein product: CASSRGHYTGELFF.

The chain employs TRBV3-1 (or the pseudogene TRBV3-2) and TRBJ1-6, with a weak D call TRBD1 (5 bases). V was clipped by 1 base and J by 9 bases, with 7 bases between them. Germline CDR1 reads LGHDT; CDR2 reads YNNKEL (reference sequence). CDR3 size: 13 residues. The CDR3 sequence is CASSQGGGSPLHF. The CDR3 DNA reads as TGTGCCAGCAGCCAAGGCGGGGGTTCACCCCTCCACTTT.

The table lists this clone with a count of one. The genes are TRBV18 and TRBJ2-1; 8 nucleotides line up with TRBD2. Germline CDR1 reads KGHSH; CDR2 reads LQKENI. CDR3 length equals 16 residues. J gave up 5 bases and V 3 bases, and 9 bases lay outside the gene matches. The DNA of the CDR3 is TGTGCCAGCTCACCCCGGGGGGGTTTTTTCCACAATGAGCAGTTCTTC. Its translation: CASSPRGGFFHNEQFF.

J is TRBJ2-3 and V is TRBV12-3 or TRBV12-4; no reliable D call. The CDR3 spans 12 residues. V was pared by 6 bases and J by 6 bases, with 10 bases between. In DNA, the CDR3 is TGTGCCAGCAGCCGTATCGGGGATACGCAGTATTTT. Protein: CASSRIGDTQYF.